Detailed here is one T cell receptor beta chain. Antigen: not known. Indicated treatment: oral pan-JAK inhibitor, 5-10 mg twice daily. The sample originates from a study of CD8+ T cells in alopecia areata. Study as a whole: The investigators scored severity in treated patients by the percentage of affected scalp area. Regarding the study as a whole: Treatment with tofacitinib significantly lowered scalp clonality and reduced expanded CD8+ clones among the top 100. The treated group had a single nonresponder, limiting CD8+ expansion-response conclusions. Normal-skin resident alphabeta T cells also appear among scalp sample sequences.

Trimming shortened V by 8 bases and J by 3 bases, and 8 bases separated the two germline ends. The germline V gene encodes CDR1 SQVTM and CDR2 ANQGSEA. The CDR3 length is 11 residues. Sequencing relied on a cDNA template that was reverse transcribed from extracted RNA. The method was immunoSEQ multiplex PCR; TCRdb's version includes in-frame clones alone and lacks a portion of them. The top ten clones hold under 2% of a sample with under 350,000 clones, roughly 50% of them seen once. This clonotype was obtained from a human donor with alopecia areata. This sequence joins TRBV29-1 and TRBJ2-1, with D tentatively TRBD1 (5 bases). Sequenced material: CD4+ T cells sorted from blood, taken at week 24, from a patient treated with tofacitinib. Here the CDR3 DNA reads TGCAGCTCCCAGGGCTACAATGAGCAGTTCTTC. Its translation: CSSQGYNEQFF.